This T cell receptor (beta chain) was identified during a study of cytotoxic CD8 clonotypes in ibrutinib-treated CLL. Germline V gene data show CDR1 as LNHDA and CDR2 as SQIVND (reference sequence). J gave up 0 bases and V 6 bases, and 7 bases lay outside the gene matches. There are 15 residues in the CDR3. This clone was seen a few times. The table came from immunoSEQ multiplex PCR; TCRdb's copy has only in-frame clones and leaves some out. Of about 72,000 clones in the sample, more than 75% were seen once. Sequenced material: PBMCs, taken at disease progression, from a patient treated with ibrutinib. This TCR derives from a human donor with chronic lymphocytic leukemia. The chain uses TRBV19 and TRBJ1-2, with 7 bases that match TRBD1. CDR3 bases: TGTGCCAGTAGGCCAGGGACAGCCTCTAACTATGGCTACACCTTC. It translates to CASRPGTASNYGYTF.